The present T cell receptor (beta chain) was sequenced within a study of T cell repertoires in cytomegalovirus infection. About the study: Indications of both CMV infection and matching HLA type were provided by public TCR beta signatures.

A single record per CDR3 protein comes from TCRdb applying MiXCR to the reads. Of around 450,000 distinct CDR3 sequences detected, approximately 32% appear once; the ten largest clones hold roughly 13%. General study findings and limits: Public TCR beta family frequency separated CMV-and-HLA carriers, including in an independent cohort. Dominant in the ex vivo response were TCR beta clonotypes restricted by HLA-C and specific for CMV.

On this clonotype itself: Its antigen is not identified.

This CDR3 has 11 residues. The germline gives CDR1 SQVTM, CDR2 ANQGSEA. With 7 bases removed from V and 10 bases from J, the gap between germline ends came to 16 bases. The rearrangement links TRBV29-1 to TRBJ1-1, with TRBD1 as a possible D gene (6 bases). The receptor's source is a human donor in good health (CMV status not recorded). Some clones in this sample may be carry-over from other donors' samples. The sample comprised PBMCs. CDR3 DNA sequence: TGCAGCGCCGCAGGGGAGGAGGGAGCTTTCTTT. Its translation: CSAAGEEGAFF.